The 9 T cell receptor beta chains given below trace back to one sample, sequenced in a study of neurological immune-mediated disorders. TCRdb reprocessed the 5' RACE reads with MiXCR, giving one entry per CDR3 protein. The top ten hold roughly 1.9% of the sample, which has about 54,000 distinct CDR3 sequences, 4% seen once. The source material was CD4+ T cells from blood. The source of these receptors is a woman between 35 and 50 years old with multiple sclerosis.

This clonotype has ten or more counts. The J gene is TRBJ2-5, the V gene TRBV29-1; the D gene is possibly TRBD2 (6 bases). Trimming took 6 bases from V and 5 from J, leaving 10 bases between them. CDR1 is SQVTM and CDR2 is ANQGSEA in the germline V gene. CDR3 length equals 11 residues. The CDR3, as DNA: TGCAGCGTGCGGGAAGTTGAGACCCAGTACTTC. It specifies CSVREVETQYF. The complete variable domain, with remaining parts taken from reference TRBV29-1 and TRBJ2-5, reads SAVISQKPSRDICQRGTSLTIQCQVDSQVTMMFWYRQQPGQSLTLIATANQGSEATYESGFVIDKFPISRPNLTFSTLTVSNMSPEDSSIYLCSVREVETQYFGPGTRLLVL.

This clonotype was observed many times. This rearrangement joins TRBV11-2 to TRBJ1-2; TRBD1 is a possible D gene (6 bases). Germline-derived CDR1 and CDR2 are SGHAT and FQNNGV. Between the trimmed V and J ends, which lost 2 bases and 4 bases, there was a span of 8 bases. The CDR3 is 13 residues long. In nucleotides, the CDR3 is TGTGCCAGCAGCTTAACAGGGAGCTATGGCTACACCTTC. Amino acids: CASSLTGSYGYTF.

The chain is built from TRBV2 and TRBJ1-4; D gene unclear. Trimming took off 3 bases at V and 5 bases at J, with 13 bases between the two ends. The CDR3 contains 15 residues. Per the germline V gene, CDR1 is SNHLY and CDR2 is FYNNEI. CDR3 sequence reads: CASSDGSAGNEKLFF. Here the CDR3 DNA reads TGTGCCAGCAGTGACGGGAGCGCGGGAAATGAAAAACTGTTTTTT.

This clonotype was detected many times. Written as DNA, the CDR3 is TGTGCCAGCAGTGACGGGGTCTTTTCCTACGAGCAGTACTTC. Encoded protein: CASSDGVFSYEQYF. The rearrangement uses TRBV12-3 or TRBV12-4 and TRBJ2-7; maybe TRBD2 (5 bases). The CDR3 is 14 amino acids. V was trimmed by 5 bases and J by 1 base, leaving 12 bases between them.

This clonotype was counted at least ten times. This chain connects TRBV12-3 or TRBV12-4 to TRBJ1-1, with a weak D call TRBD1 (5 bases). Trimming left V 3 bases short and J 6 bases short, with 17 bases between. The CDR3 is 15 residues long. CDR3 in DNA: TGTGCCAGCAGTTTGGGGGGTTCCCACAACGCTGAAGCTTTCTTT. It translates to CASSLGGSHNAEAFF.

This clonotype was picked up many times. The gene calls are TRBV5-1 and TRBJ1-6; 7 bases agree with TRBD1. The germline CDR1 and CDR2 sequences are SGHRS and YFSETQ. Trimming at V came to 0 bases and at J to 6 bases, leaving 6 bases not matched to a gene. The CDR3 has 16 amino acids. The CDR3, as DNA: TGCGCCAGCAGCTTGGGAGGGGGCAATCGTAATTCACCCCTCCACTTT. This translates into CASSLGGGNRNSPLHF.

At least ten counts were recorded for this clonotype. V gene TRBV29-1 combines with J gene TRBJ1-2, with 8 bases aligning to TRBD1. The V segment lost 5 bases and the J segment 3 bases; nucleotides outside the gene matches: 2. Germline V gene data show CDR1 as SQVTM and CDR2 as ANQGSEA. The CDR3 runs to 12 residues. The chain's CDR3 is CSVSQGDYGYTF. The CDR3 DNA reads as TGCAGCGTTTCACAGGGGGACTATGGCTACACCTTC.

This clonotype was counted at least ten times. The J gene is TRBJ2-5, the V gene TRBV5-1; D perhaps matches TRBD1 (6 bases). V lost 5 bases to trimming and J lost 3 bases, with 14 bases between them. Looked up from germline, CDR1 is SGHRS and CDR2 is YFSETQ. The CDR3 is made up of 14 amino acids. The CDR3, as DNA: TGCGCCAGCAGTTCCGGGACATCTGAAGAGACCCAGTACTTC. This translates into CASSSGTSEETQYF.

This clonotype was found many times. This sequence joins TRBV10-3 and TRBJ1-3, with 7 bases fitting TRBD1. The CDR3 has 16 residues. Germline-derived CDR1 and CDR2 are ENHRY and SYGVKD. V dropped 3 bases and J dropped 0; count of bases not matched to a gene: 5. The CDR3 coding sequence is TGTGCCATCAGTGACCTTGACAGGGCCTCTGGAAACACCATATATTTT. The encoded protein is CAISDLDRASGNTIYF.